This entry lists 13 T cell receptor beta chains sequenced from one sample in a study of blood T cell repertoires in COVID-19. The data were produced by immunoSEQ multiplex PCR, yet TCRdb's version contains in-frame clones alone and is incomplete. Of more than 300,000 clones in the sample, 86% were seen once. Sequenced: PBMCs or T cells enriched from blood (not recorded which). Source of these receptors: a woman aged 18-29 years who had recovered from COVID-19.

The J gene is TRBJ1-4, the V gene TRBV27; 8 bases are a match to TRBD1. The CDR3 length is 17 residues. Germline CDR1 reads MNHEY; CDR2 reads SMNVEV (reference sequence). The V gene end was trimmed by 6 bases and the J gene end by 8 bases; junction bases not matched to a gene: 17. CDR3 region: CASSHNPRQGPEEKLFF. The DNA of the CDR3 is TGTGCCAGCAGCCACAATCCCCGACAGGGGCCGGAAGAAAAACTGTTTTTT.

CDR3 nucleotides: TGCGCCAGCAGCTCGGACAGGGCCATCCCGGGAACTGAAGCTTTCTTT. Translation gives CASSSDRAIPGTEAFF. V and J are TRBV5-1 and TRBJ1-1, with TRBD1 matching 8 bases. Germline V gene lookup returns CDR1 SGHRS and CDR2 YFSETQ. The CDR3 runs 16 residues. V trimming: 3 bases; J trimming: 5 bases; junction bases outside the gene matches: 12.

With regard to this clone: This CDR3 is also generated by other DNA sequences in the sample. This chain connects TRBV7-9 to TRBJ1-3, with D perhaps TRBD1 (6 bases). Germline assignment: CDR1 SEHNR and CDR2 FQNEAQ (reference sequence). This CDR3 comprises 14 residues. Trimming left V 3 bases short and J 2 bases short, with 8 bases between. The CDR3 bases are TGTGCCAGCAGCTTTAACAGGGCTGGAAACACCATATATTTT. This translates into CASSFNRAGNTIYF. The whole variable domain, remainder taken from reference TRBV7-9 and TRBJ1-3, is DTGVSQNPRHKITKRGQNVTFRCDPISEHNRLYWYRQTLGQGPEFLTYFQNEAQLEKSRLLSDRFSAERPKGSFSTLEIQRTEQGDSAMYLCASSFNRAGNTIYFGEGSWLTVV.

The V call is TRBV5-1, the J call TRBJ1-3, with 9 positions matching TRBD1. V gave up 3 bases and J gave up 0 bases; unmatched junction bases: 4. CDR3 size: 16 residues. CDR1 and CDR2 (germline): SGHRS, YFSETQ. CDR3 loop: CASSWVTGGSGNTIYF. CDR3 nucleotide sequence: TGCGCCAGCAGCTGGGTGACAGGGGGCTCTGGAAACACCATATATTTT.

The chain's CDR3 is CASSEGGGGEYNEQFF. CDR3 in DNA: TGCGCCAGCAGTGAAGGAGGCGGGGGGGAGTACAATGAGCAGTTCTTC. The chain joins TRBV10-1 to TRBJ2-1, with TRBD2 matching over 9 bases. From germline, CDR1 is WNHNN and CDR2 SYGVQD (reference sequence). Unmatched junction bases numbered 7, after V lost 3 bases and J lost 4 bases. The CDR3 totals 16 residues.

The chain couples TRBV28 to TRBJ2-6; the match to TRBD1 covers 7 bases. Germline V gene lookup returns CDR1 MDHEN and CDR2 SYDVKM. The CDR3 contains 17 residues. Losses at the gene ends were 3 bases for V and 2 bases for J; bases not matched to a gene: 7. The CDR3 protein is CASSLRFRGTGANVLTF. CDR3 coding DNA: TGTGCCAGCAGTTTGCGTTTCAGGGGGACTGGGGCCAACGTCCTGACTTTC.

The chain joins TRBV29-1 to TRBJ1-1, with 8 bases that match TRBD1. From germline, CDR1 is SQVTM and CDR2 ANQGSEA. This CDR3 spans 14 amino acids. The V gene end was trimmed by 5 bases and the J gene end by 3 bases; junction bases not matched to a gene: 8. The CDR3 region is CSVIRTGPDTEAFF. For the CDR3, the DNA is TGCAGCGTTATCCGGACAGGGCCCGACACTGAAGCTTTCTTT.

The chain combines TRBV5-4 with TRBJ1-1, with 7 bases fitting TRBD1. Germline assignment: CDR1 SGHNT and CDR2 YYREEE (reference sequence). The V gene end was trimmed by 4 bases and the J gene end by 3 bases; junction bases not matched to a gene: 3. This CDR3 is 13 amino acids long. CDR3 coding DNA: TGTGCCAGCAGCCGAACAGGGGACACTGAAGCTTTCTTT. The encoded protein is CASSRTGDTEAFF.

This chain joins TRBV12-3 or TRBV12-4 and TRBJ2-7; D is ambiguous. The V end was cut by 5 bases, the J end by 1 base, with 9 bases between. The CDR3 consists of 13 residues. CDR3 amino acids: CASSRGGSYEQYF. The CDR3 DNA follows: TGTGCCAGCAGTAGAGGCGGATCCTACGAGCAGTACTTC.

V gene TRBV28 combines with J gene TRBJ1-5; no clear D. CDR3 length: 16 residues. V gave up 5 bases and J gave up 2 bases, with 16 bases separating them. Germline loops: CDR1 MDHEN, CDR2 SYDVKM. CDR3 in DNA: TGTGCCAGCAGTAACCGTGGCTCCCGGGGCAATCAGCCCCAGCATTTT. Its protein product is CASSNRGSRGNQPQHF.

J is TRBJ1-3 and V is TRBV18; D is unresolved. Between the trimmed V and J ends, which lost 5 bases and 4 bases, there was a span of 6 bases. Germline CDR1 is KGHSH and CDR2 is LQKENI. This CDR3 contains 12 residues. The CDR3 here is CASSDGGNTIYF. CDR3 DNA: TGTGCCAGCTCAGATGGCGGAAACACCATATATTTT.

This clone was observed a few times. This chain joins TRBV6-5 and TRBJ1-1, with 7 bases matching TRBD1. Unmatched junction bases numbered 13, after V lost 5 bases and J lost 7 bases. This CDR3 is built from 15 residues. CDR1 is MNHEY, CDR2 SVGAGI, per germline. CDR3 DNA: TGTGCCAGCAGTATCATTTGGACAGGCAATGATGAAGCTTTCTTT. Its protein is CASSIIWTGNDEAFF.

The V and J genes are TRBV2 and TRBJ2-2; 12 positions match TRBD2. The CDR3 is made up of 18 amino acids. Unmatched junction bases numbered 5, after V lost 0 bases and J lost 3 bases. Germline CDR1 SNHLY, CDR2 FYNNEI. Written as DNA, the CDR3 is TGTGCCAGCAGTGAAGCGCTGGGGACTAGCGGGCACACCGGGGAGCTGTTTTTT. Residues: CASSEALGTSGHTGELFF.